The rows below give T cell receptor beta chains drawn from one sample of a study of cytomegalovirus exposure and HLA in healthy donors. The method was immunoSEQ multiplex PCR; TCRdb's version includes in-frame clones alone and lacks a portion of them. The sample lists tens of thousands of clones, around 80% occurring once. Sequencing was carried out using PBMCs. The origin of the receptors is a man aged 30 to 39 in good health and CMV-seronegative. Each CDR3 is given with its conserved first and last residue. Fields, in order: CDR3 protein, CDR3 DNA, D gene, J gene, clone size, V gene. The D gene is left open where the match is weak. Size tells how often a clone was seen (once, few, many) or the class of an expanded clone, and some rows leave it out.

CAWTAGQGAQETQYF,TGTGCCTGGACCGCAGGACAGGGGGCTCAAGAGACCCAGTACTTC,TRBD1,TRBJ2-5,.,TRBV30
CASSQVYTGEMSEQYF,TGTGCCAGCAGCCAAGTCTATACAGGAGAAATGAGCGAGCAGTACTTC,.,TRBJ2-7,.,TRBV4-2
CASSEYHRGNQPQHF,TGTGCCAGCAGTGAATATCACAGGGGGAATCAGCCCCAGCATTTT,TRBD1,TRBJ1-5,.,TRBV25-1
CASGYRGSTDTQYF,TGTGCCAGCGGCTACCGGGGTAGCACAGATACGCAGTATTTT,.,TRBJ2-3,.,TRBV7-2
CASSSTGGSPLHF,TGTGCCAGCAGCTCTACAGGGGGATCACCCCTCCACTTT,TRBD1,TRBJ1-6,few,TRBV7-9
CASSSGGAGANVLTF,TGTGCCAGCTCTTCGGGGGGGGCTGGGGCCAACGTCCTGACTTTC,TRBD2,TRBJ2-6,.,TRBV18
CASSVGLTSGNIQYF,TGTGCCAGCAGCGTTGGGTTGACTAGCGGAAACATTCAGTACTTC,TRBD2,TRBJ2-4,.,TRBV7-2
CASSLGLAGGPRFF,TGTGCCAGCAGCTTGGGACTAGCGGGAGGGCCAAGATTCTTC,TRBD2,TRBJ2-1,.,TRBV5-8
CASSVYATATGELFF,TGTGCCAGCAGTGTTTATGCGACAGCCACCGGGGAGCTGTTTTTT,.,TRBJ2-2,.,TRBV6-4
CAISDLAGVSEQYF,TGTGCCATCAGTGACCTAGCGGGAGTAAGCGAGCAGTACTTC,TRBD2,TRBJ2-7,few,TRBV10-3
CASQRPYRGSYEQYF,TGTGCTAGTCAGCGCCCTTACAGGGGGTCCTACGAGCAGTACTTC,TRBD1,TRBJ2-7,once,TRBV12-5
CASSRGQGDEQYF,TGTGCCAGCTCACGGGGACAGGGGGACGAGCAGTACTTC,TRBD1,TRBJ2-7,.,TRBV18
CATLDSQGNNQPQHF,TGTGCCACCTTAGACTCACAGGGAAACAATCAGCCCCAGCATTTT,.,TRBJ1-5,.,TRBV6-6
CASSPGENEKLFF,TGTGCCAGCTCGCCAGGGGAGAATGAAAAACTGTTTTTT,.,TRBJ1-4,.,TRBV18
CASSPILGNMNTEAFF,TGTGCCAGTAGCCCAATTCTGGGCAATATGAACACTGAAGCTTTCTTT,.,TRBJ1-1,.,TRBV19
CASSAGLSNQPQHF,TGTGCCAGCAGCGCGGGGTTGAGCAATCAGCCCCAGCATTTT,.,TRBJ1-5,few,TRBV5-4
CASSIRDRDGKAFF,TGTGCCAGTAGTATCCGGGACAGGGATGGGAAGGCTTTCTTT,TRBD1,TRBJ1-1,.,TRBV19
CASSAGPGGPTTGELFF,TGTGCCAGCAGCGCCGGTCCGGGGGGGCCTACCACCGGGGAGCTGTTTTTT,TRBD2,TRBJ2-2,.,TRBV9
CASSKVSGGRNQPQHF,TGTGCCAGCAGCAAAGTCTCCGGGGGGCGCAATCAGCCCCAGCATTTT,.,TRBJ1-5,.,TRBV21-1
CASSWVGGNLNSYEQYF,TGCGCCAGCAGCTGGGTGGGGGGGAATCTCAACTCCTACGAGCAGTACTTC,TRBD2,TRBJ2-7,.,TRBV5-1
CASSQDSGHFSGGNTIYF,TGCGCCAGCAGCCAAGATTCGGGACACTTCTCCGGGGGAAACACCATATATTTT,.,TRBJ1-3,.,TRBV4-3